The clone carrying this T cell receptor beta chain was seen a single time. The antigen remains unidentified. V trimming: 5 bases; J trimming: 2 bases; junction bases outside the gene matches: 4. CDR1 is SNHLY and CDR2 is FYNNEI in the germline V gene. CDR3 length equals 15 residues. Profiled with immunoSEQ multiplex PCR; TCRdb holds only in-frame clones, not every one. Altogether some 60,000 clones are present, approximately 94% being singletons, with the ten largest covering over 15%. This specimen comes from a study of human versus mouse CDR3 diversity and MHC coevolution. The study's findings and limits: Human CDR3s averaged more deletions and insertions than mouse CDR3s.

The sequence was obtained from a person aged 55-75 years in good health. The rearrangement joins TRBV2 to TRBJ2-7; 12 positions agree with TRBD2. The specimen sequenced was naive CD4+ T cells from blood. Subset: CD45RO-negative CD62L-positive naive CD4 T cells. CDR3 in amino acids: CASSTGLAGTYEQYF. The CDR3 DNA reads TGTGCCAGCAGTACCGGACTAGCGGGGACCTACGAGCAGTACTTC.